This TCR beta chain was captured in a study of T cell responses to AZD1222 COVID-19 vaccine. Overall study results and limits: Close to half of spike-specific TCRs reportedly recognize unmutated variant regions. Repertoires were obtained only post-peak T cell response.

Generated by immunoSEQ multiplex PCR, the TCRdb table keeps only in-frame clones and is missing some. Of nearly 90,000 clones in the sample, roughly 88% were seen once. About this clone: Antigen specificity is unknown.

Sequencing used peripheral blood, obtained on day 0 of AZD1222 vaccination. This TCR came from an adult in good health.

The CDR3 is CASSRMNTEAFF. The CDR3 DNA follows: TGTGCCAGCAGTCGGATGAACACTGAAGCTTTCTTT. This chain uses TRBV28 with TRBJ1-1, with D uncertain. The CDR3 has 12 amino acids. Germline lookup yields CDR1 MDHEN and CDR2 SYDVKM. V was cut by 5 bases and J by 0 bases, with 4 bases left in between. Drawing the rest from reference TRBV28 and TRBJ1-1, the complete variable domain is DVKVTQSSRYLVKRTGEKVFLECVQDMDHENMFWYRQDPGLGLRLIYFSYDVKMKEKGDIPEGYSVSREKKERFSLILESASTNQTSMYLCASSRMNTEAFFGQGTRLTVV.